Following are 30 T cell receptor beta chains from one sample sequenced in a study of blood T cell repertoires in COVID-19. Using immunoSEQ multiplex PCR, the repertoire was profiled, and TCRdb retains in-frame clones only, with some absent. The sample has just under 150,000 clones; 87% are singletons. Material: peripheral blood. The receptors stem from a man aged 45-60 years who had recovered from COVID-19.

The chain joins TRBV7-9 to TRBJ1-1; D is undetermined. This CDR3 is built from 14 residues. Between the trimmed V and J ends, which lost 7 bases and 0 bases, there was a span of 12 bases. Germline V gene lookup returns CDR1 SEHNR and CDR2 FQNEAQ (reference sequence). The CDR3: CASTRGQLNTEAFF. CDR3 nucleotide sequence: TGTGCCAGCACCCGAGGGCAGTTGAACACTGAAGCTTTCTTT.

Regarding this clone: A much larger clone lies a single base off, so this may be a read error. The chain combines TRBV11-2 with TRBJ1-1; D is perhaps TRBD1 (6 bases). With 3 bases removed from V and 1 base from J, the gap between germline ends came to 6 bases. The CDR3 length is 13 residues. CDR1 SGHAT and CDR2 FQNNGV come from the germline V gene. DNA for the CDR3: TGTGCCAGCAGCTTGACAGGGAACACTGAAGCTTTCTTT. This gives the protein CASSLTGNTEAFF.

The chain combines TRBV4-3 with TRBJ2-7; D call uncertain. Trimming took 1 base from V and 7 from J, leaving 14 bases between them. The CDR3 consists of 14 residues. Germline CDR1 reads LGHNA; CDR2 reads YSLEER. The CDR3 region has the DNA TGCGCCAGCAGCCAAGTTTCGGGTATAGTAGAGCAGTACTTC. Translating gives CASSQVSGIVEQYF.

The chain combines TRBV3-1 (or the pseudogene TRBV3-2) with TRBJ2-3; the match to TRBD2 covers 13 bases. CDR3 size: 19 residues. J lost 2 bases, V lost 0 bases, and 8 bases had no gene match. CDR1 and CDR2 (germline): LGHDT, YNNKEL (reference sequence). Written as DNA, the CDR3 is TGTGCCAGCAGCCAAGATAGGACTAGCGGGGGTTCCCTCACAGATACGCAGTATTTT. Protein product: CASSQDRTSGGSLTDTQYF.

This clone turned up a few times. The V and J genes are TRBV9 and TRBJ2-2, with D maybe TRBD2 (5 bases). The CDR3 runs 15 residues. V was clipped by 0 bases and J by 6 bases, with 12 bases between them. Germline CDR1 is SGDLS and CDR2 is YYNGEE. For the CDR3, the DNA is TGTGCCAGCAGCGTAGGAAGAGGGAGCTCCGGGGAGCTGTTTTTT. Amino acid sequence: CASSVGRGSSGELFF. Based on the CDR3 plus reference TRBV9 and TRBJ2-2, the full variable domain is DSGVTQTPKHLITATGQRVTLRCSPRSGDLSVYWYQQSLDQGLQFLIQYYNGEERAKGNILERFSAQQFPDLHSELNLSSLELGDSALYFCASSVGRGSSGELFFGEGSRLTVL.

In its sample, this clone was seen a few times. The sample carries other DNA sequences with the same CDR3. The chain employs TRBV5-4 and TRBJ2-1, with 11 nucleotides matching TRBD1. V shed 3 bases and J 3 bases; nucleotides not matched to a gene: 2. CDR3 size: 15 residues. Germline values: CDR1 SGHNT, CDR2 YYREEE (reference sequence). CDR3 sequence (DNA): TGTGCCAGCAGCTCCGGGACAGGGGGCTACAATGAGCAGTTCTTC. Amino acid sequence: CASSSGTGGYNEQFF.

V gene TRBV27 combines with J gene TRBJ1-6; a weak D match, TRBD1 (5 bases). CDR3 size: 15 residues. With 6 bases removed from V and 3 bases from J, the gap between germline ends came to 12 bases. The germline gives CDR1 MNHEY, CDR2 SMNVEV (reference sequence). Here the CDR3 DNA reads TGTGCCAGCAGATCCGGACAAAACTATAATTCACCCCTCCACTTT. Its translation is CASRSGQNYNSPLHF.

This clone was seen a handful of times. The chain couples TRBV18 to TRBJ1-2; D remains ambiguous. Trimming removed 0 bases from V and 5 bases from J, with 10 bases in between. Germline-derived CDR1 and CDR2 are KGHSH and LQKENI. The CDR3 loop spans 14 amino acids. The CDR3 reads CASSPPLVDYGYTF. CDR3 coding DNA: TGTGCCAGCTCACCACCCTTGGTAGATTATGGCTACACCTTC.

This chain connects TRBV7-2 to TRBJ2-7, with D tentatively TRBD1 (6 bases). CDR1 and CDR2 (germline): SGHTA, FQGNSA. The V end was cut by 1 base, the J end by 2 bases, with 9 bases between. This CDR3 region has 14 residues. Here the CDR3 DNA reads TGTGCCAGCAGCTTAGGCAGGGGAACCTACGAGCAGTACTTC. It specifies CASSLGRGTYEQYF.

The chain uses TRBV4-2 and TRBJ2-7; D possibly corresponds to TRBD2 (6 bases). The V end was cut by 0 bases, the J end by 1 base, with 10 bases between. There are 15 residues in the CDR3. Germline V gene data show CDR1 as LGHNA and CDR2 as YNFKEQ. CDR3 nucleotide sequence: TGTGCCAGCAGCCAAGAGGCCGGAGGGTCCTACGAGCAGTACTTC. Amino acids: CASSQEAGGSYEQYF.

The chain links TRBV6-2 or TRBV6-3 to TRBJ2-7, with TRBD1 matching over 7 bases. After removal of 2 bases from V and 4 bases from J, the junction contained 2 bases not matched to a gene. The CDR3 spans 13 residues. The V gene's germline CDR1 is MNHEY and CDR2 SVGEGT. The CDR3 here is CASSYVRGYEQYF. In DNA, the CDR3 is TGTGCCAGCAGTTACGTCAGGGGGTACGAGCAGTACTTC.

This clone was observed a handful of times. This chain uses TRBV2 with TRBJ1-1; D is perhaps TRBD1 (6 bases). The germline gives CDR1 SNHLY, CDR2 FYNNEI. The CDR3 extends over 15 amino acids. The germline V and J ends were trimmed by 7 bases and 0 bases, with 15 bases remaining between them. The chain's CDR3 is CASTETGWLNTEAFF. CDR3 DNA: TGTGCCAGCACCGAGACAGGATGGCTGAACACTGAAGCTTTCTTT.

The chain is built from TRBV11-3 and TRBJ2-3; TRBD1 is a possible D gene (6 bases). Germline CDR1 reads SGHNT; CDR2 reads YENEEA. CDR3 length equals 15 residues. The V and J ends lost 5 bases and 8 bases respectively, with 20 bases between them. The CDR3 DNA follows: TGTGCCAGCAGCGAGAGAACGGGACAAAAAATTACGCAGTATTTT. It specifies CASSERTGQKITQYF.

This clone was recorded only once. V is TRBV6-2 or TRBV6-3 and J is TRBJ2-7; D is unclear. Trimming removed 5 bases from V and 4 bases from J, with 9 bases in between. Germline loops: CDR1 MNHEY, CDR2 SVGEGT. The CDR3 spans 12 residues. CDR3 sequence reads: CASSGSRYEQYF. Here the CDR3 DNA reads TGTGCCAGCAGTGGGTCGCGGTACGAGCAGTACTTC.

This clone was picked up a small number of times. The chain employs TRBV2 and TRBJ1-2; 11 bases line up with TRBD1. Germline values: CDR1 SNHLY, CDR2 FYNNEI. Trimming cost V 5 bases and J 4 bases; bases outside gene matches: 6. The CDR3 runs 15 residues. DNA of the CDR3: TGTGCCAGCAGTCCGGACAGGGGGCGAGGCTATGGCTACACCTTC. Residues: CASSPDRGRGYGYTF.

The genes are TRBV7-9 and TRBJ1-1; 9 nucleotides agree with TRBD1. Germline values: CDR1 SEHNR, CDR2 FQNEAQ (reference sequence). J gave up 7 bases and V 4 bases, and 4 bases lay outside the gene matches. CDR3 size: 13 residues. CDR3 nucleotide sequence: TGTGCCAGCAGCTCCGGACAGGGGCGTGAAGCTTTCTTT. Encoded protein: CASSSGQGREAFF.

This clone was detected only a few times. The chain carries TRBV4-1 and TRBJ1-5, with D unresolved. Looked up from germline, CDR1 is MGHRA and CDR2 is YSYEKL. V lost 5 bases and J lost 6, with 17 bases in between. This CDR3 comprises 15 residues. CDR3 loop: CASSRNGVTGQPQHF. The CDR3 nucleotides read TGCGCCAGCAGCAGGAACGGAGTGACGGGTCAGCCCCAGCATTTT.

The chain's CDR3 is CASRTTGNSGNTIYF. The CDR3 coding sequence is TGCGCCAGCAGGACCACAGGGAACTCTGGAAACACCATATATTTT. This chain links TRBV5-1 with TRBJ1-3, with a possible D match to TRBD1 (6 bases). Germline values: CDR1 SGHRS, CDR2 YFSETQ. Trimming shortened V by 5 bases and J by 0 bases, and 12 bases separated the two germline ends. This CDR3 contains 15 residues.

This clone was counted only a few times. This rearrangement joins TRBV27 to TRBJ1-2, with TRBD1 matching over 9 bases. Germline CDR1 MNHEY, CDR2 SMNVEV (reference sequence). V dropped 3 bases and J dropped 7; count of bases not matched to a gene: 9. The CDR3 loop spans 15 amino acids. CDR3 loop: CASSFFGTGIGGYTF. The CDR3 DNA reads TGTGCCAGCAGTTTCTTCGGGACAGGGATTGGTGGCTACACCTTC.

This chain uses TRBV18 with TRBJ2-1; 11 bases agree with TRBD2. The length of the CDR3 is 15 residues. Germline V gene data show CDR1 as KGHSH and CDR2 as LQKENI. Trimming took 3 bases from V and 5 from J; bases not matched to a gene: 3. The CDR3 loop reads CASSPLAGGNNEQFF. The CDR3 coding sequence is TGTGCCAGCTCACCCCTAGCGGGGGGCAACAATGAGCAGTTCTTC.

The CDR3 nucleotides are TGCGCCAGCAGCTATAACAGGGGGCCTGGCTCCTACGAGCAGTACTTC. It encodes CASSYNRGPGSYEQYF. The V and J genes are TRBV5-1 and TRBJ2-7, with 9 bases fitting TRBD1. V dropped 3 bases and J dropped 0; count of bases not matched to a gene: 7. The CDR3 contains 16 residues. The V gene's germline CDR1 is SGHRS and CDR2 YFSETQ.

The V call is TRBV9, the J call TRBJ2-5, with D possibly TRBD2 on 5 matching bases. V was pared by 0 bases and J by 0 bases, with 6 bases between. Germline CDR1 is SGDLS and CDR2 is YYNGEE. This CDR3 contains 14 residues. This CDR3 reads CASSVAGNQETQYF. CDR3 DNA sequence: TGTGCCAGCAGCGTAGCGGGAAACCAAGAGACCCAGTACTTC.

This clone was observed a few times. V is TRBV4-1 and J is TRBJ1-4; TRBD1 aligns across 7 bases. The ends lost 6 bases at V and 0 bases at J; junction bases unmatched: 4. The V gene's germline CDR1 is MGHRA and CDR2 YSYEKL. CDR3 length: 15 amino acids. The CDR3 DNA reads TGCGCCAGCAGGATGGGACAGACAACTAATGAAAAACTGTTTTTT. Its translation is CASRMGQTTNEKLFF.

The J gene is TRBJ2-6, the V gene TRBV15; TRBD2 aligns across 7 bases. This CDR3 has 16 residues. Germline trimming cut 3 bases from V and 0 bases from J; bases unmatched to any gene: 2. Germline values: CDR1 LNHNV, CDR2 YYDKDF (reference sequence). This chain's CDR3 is CATSRAGDSGANVLTF. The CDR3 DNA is TGTGCCACCAGCAGGGCGGGAGACTCTGGGGCCAACGTCCTGACTTTC.

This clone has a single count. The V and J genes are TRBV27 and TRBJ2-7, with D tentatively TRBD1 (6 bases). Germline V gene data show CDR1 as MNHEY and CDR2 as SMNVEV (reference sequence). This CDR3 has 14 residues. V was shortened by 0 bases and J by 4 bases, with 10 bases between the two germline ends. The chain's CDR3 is CASSLSTGRYEQYF. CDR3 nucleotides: TGTGCCAGCAGTTTATCGACAGGAAGATACGAGCAGTACTTC.

CDR3 in amino acids: CATSRDRGERTYEQYF. CDR3 DNA: TGTGCCACCAGCAGAGATCGGGGGGAACGAACCTACGAGCAGTACTTC. The chain combines TRBV15 with TRBJ2-7; 7 bases are a match to TRBD2. The V gene's germline CDR1 is LNHNV and CDR2 YYDKDF (reference sequence). The junction had 7 bases not matched to a gene; V was cut back by 0 bases and J by 2 bases. The CDR3 has 16 amino acids.

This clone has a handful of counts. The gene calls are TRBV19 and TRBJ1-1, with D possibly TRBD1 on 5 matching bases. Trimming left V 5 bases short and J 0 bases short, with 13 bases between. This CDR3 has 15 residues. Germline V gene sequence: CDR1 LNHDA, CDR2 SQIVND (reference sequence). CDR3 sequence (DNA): TGTGCCAGTAGTGCGCTAGACAGACTGAACACTGAAGCTTTCTTT. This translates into CASSALDRLNTEAFF.

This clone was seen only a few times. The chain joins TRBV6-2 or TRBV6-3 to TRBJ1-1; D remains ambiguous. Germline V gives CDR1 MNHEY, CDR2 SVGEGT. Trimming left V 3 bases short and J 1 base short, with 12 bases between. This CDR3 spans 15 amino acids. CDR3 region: CASSYNNKPNTEAFF. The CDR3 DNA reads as TGTGCCAGCAGTTATAATAACAAACCGAACACTGAAGCTTTCTTT.

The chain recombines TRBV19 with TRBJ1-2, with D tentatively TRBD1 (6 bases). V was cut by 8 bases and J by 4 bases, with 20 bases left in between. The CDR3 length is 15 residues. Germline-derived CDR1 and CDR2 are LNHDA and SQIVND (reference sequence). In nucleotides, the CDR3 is TGTGCCAGTTCGCCCACCGGGACACCATCCTATGGCTACACCTTC. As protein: CASSPTGTPSYGYTF.

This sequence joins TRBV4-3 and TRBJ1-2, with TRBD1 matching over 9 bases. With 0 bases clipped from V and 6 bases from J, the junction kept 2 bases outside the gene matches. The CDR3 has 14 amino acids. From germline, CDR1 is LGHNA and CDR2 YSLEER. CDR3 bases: TGCGCCAGCAGCCAAGATGACAGGGGGAATGGCTACACCTTC. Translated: CASSQDDRGNGYTF.